Following are 28 T cell receptor beta chains from one sample sequenced in a study of long-term antiretroviral therapy in people with HIV. Sequencing relied on immunoSEQ assay v3.0, run at survey level. Produced via immunoSEQ multiplex PCR; TCRdb's table is partial and in-frame only. The sample holds over 15,000 clones, 80% to 90% seen once. The specimen comprised unsorted PBMCs, sampled 0.5 years after starting antiretroviral therapy. The source of these receptors is a woman in her forties with HIV.

This rearrangement joins TRBV5-4 to TRBJ2-1; D is undetermined. The CDR3 length is 11 residues. Trimming took off 10 bases at V and 5 bases at J, with 10 bases between the two ends. Germline CDR1 SGHNT, CDR2 YYREEE (reference sequence). CDR3 DNA: TGTGCCGGATGGAGCAACAATGAGCAGTTCTTC. Translation: CAGWSNNEQFF. The full variable domain, with the rest looked up from reference TRBV5-4 and TRBJ2-1, is ETGVTQSPTHLIKTRGQQVTLRCSSQSGHNTVSWYQQALGQGPQFIFQYYREEENGRGNFPPRFSGLQFPNYSSELNVNALELDDSALYLCAGWSNNEQFFGPGTRLTVL.

The chain is built from TRBV6-6 and TRBJ1-5, with 9 nucleotides matching TRBD1. Trimming cost V 2 bases and J 6 bases; bases outside gene matches: 5. Germline V gene lookup returns CDR1 MNHNY and CDR2 SVGAGI (reference sequence). This CDR3 region has 15 residues. The CDR3 protein is CASSYGDRVGQPQHF. CDR3 DNA: TGTGCCAGCAGTTACGGGGACAGGGTAGGTCAGCCCCAGCATTTT.

V usage is TRBV5-4 and J usage is TRBJ2-3; TRBD2 matches at 8 bases. After removal of 1 base from V and 0 bases from J, the junction contained 7 bases not matched to a gene. Germline CDR1 is SGHNT and CDR2 is YYREEE (reference sequence). This CDR3 is 17 amino acids long. The CDR3 sequence is CASSLSPGGTSTDTQYF. The CDR3 coding sequence is TGTGCCAGCAGCTTGTCCCCGGGAGGGACTAGCACAGATACGCAGTATTTT.

The chain uses TRBV6-6 and TRBJ1-5; maybe TRBD1 (6 bases). The CDR3 covers 14 residues. The germline V gene encodes CDR1 MNHNY and CDR2 SVGAGI (reference sequence). The V end lost 7 bases, the J end lost 6 bases, and 16 bases lay between the germline ends. CDR3 in DNA: TGTGCCAGCAATAGGGCAGGGGAGGTTCAGCCCCAGCATTTT. Its translation: CASNRAGEVQPQHF.

The J gene is TRBJ2-7, the V gene TRBV5-6, with a tentative D call TRBD2 (5 bases). CDR3 size: 14 residues. CDR1 and CDR2 from the germline V gene are SGHDT and YYEEEE. V dropped 4 bases and J dropped 4 bases, with 15 bases sitting between them. The CDR3 DNA is TGTGCCAGCAGCCCCGACCGACTACCATACGAGCAGTACTTC. This gives the protein CASSPDRLPYEQYF.

The chain carries TRBV19 and TRBJ2-7, with 13 bases matching TRBD2. CDR1 and CDR2 from the germline V gene are LNHDA and SQIVND (reference sequence). This CDR3 is built from 16 residues. The junction had 7 bases not matched to a gene; V was cut back by 6 bases and J by 2 bases. CDR3: CASSRTSGSSAYEQYF. CDR3 sequence (DNA): TGTGCCAGTAGCCGGACTAGCGGGAGTTCCGCCTACGAGCAGTACTTC.

The chain uses TRBV6-5 and TRBJ1-1, with 8 bases lining up with TRBD1. The CDR3 loop spans 14 amino acids. Per the germline V gene, CDR1 is MNHEY and CDR2 is SVGAGI. V lost 6 bases and J lost 0; bases outside the gene matches: 3. CDR3 in amino acids: CASRGQGLNTEAFF. The CDR3, as DNA: TGTGCCAGCAGAGGACAGGGATTGAACACTGAAGCTTTCTTT.

The chain has TRBV7-9 and TRBJ2-5, with 10 bases that match TRBD1. CDR1 and CDR2 (germline): SEHNR, FQNEAQ (reference sequence). The CDR3 contains 14 residues. With V trimmed by 4 bases and J by 3 bases, 2 bases remained unmatched. Written as DNA, the CDR3 is TGTGCCAGCAGCTACGGGACAGGGGAAGAGACCCAGTACTTC. Residues: CASSYGTGEETQYF.

Only a few counts were recorded for this clone. The chain has TRBV10-3 and TRBJ2-2; D perhaps matches TRBD2 (7 bases). Looked up from germline, CDR1 is ENHRY and CDR2 is SYGVKD. The CDR3 contains 13 residues. V lost 8 bases, J lost 6 bases, and 13 bases lay in between. This chain's CDR3 is CAIGGGDSGELFF. The CDR3 DNA follows: TGTGCCATCGGAGGGGGGGACTCCGGGGAGCTGTTTTTT.

About this clone: At one boundary the junction diverges from the germline segment, which might be a read error. This chain links TRBV18 with TRBJ2-2; D ambiguous. The CDR3 spans 12 residues. The germline gives CDR1 KGHSH, CDR2 LQKENI. The chain's CDR3 is CASPAKTGELFF. The DNA of the CDR3 is TGTGCCAGCCCCGCGAAAACCGGGGAGCTGTTTTTT.

The chain recombines TRBV18 with TRBJ2-7; D gene uncertain. This CDR3 contains 15 residues. V gave up 0 bases and J gave up 2 bases, with 11 bases separating them. CDR1 and CDR2 (germline): KGHSH, LQKENI. This chain's CDR3 is CASSPPDGTTYEQYF. DNA for the CDR3: TGTGCCAGCTCACCACCGGATGGTACCACCTACGAGCAGTACTTC.

The rearrangement links TRBV6-1 to TRBJ2-2; D not resolved. Trimming left V 8 bases short and J 5 bases short, with 12 bases between. The CDR3 runs to 13 residues. Germline CDR1 is MNHNS and CDR2 is SASEGT. CDR3 loop: CASQSPETGELFF. DNA for the CDR3: TGTGCCAGCCAGTCTCCGGAAACCGGGGAGCTGTTTTTT.

This chain uses TRBV7-3 with TRBJ2-3; D ambiguous. V lost 1 base and J 2 bases, leaving 4 bases between the germline ends. This CDR3 is built from 13 residues. CDR1 and CDR2 (germline): SGHTA, FQGTGA. DNA of the CDR3: TGTGCCAGCAGCTTAAGACCCACAGATACGCAGTATTTT. Its protein is CASSLRPTDTQYF. Drawing the rest from reference TRBV7-3 and TRBJ2-3, the complete variable domain is GAGVSQTPSNKVTEKGKYVELRCDPISGHTALYWYRQSLGQGPEFLIYFQGTGAADDSGLPNDRFFAVRPEGSVSTLKIQRTERGDSAVYLCASSLRPTDTQYFGPGTRLTVL.

This clone was observed a single time. This chain joins TRBV5-8 and TRBJ2-7; TRBD2 matches 7 bases. From germline, CDR1 is SGHTS and CDR2 YDEGEE. This CDR3 is 15 amino acids long. J was trimmed by 3 bases and V by 2 bases; bases with no gene match: 8. In nucleotides, the CDR3 is TGTGCCAGCAGCTTTGAGGCCCGGGACTACTACGAGCAGTACTTC. Translating it yields CASSFEARDYYEQYF.

The rearrangement joins TRBV7-6 to TRBJ2-1; D is possibly TRBD1 (5 bases). V gave up 1 base and J gave up 13 bases, with 14 bases separating them. The CDR3 totals 13 residues. Germline V lookup: CDR1 SGHVS, CDR2 FNYEAQ. The CDR3 sequence: CASSLVQAGLQFF. CDR3 coding DNA: TGTGCCAGCAGCTTAGTTCAGGCAGGGCTACAGTTCTTC.

The V gene is TRBV6-1, the J gene TRBJ2-6; TRBD1 matches at 8 bases. The J segment lost 12 bases and the V segment lost 2 bases, leaving 12 bases of the junction unmatched. This CDR3 is built from 16 residues. Germline CDR1 MNHNS, CDR2 SASEGT. CDR3 loop: CASSEWGQGAVLVLTF. The CDR3 DNA reads TGTGCCAGCAGTGAATGGGGGCAGGGGGCCGTCCTCGTCCTGACTTTC.

The V and J genes are TRBV7-8 and TRBJ2-7; no reliable D call. Germline-derived CDR1 and CDR2 are SGHVS and FQNEAQ. Trimming left V 2 bases short and J 7 bases short, with 12 bases between. The CDR3 runs to 13 residues. This CDR3 is CASSLPTRFEQYF. Written as DNA, the CDR3 is TGTGCCAGCAGCTTACCCACGAGGTTTGAGCAGTACTTC.

In regard to this clone: Other nucleotide sequences in the sample specify the same CDR3. The chain carries TRBV29-1 and TRBJ2-3; no definite D call. The germline V gene encodes CDR1 SQVTM and CDR2 ANQGSEA. The CDR3 is 13 residues long. V was cut by 0 bases and J by 0 bases, with 4 bases left in between. The CDR3 is CSVEERSTDTQYF. CDR3 nucleotides: TGCAGCGTTGAAGAAAGGAGCACAGATACGCAGTATTTT.

This clone turned up a few times. The gene calls are TRBV4-1 and TRBJ2-7; D gene uncertain. V was pared by 0 bases and J by 7 bases, with 7 bases between. The CDR3 covers 12 residues. Germline CDR1 is MGHRA and CDR2 is YSYEKL. The CDR3 spells CASSQDVREQYF. CDR3 DNA: TGCGCCAGCAGCCAAGATGTCAGGGAGCAGTACTTC.

CDR3 bases: TGCAGCGTTGATCCGGGACGGATTATGAACACTGAAGCTTTCTTT. The encoded protein is CSVDPGRIMNTEAFF. V usage is TRBV29-1 and J usage is TRBJ1-1, with D possibly being TRBD1 (5 bases). Trimming left V 3 bases short and J 0 bases short, with 14 bases between. The CDR3 has 15 amino acids. CDR1 is SQVTM, CDR2 ANQGSEA, per germline.

V usage is TRBV4-1 and J usage is TRBJ1-5; unclear D gene. Germline assignment: CDR1 MGHRA and CDR2 YSYEKL. CDR3 length equals 14 residues. Trimming took off 2 bases at V and 7 bases at J, with 12 bases between the two ends. Here the CDR3 DNA reads TGCGCCAGCAGCCAATTGGAAGGATCACAGCCCCAGCATTTT. Its translation is CASSQLEGSQPQHF.

The rearrangement links TRBV2 to TRBJ2-3; 7 bases align to TRBD1. Per the germline V gene, CDR1 is SNHLY and CDR2 is FYNNEI. There are 15 residues in the CDR3. Trimming took 5 bases from V and 4 from J; bases not matched to a gene: 9. The CDR3 is CASSRMSDRADTQYF. The DNA of the CDR3 is TGTGCCAGCAGTCGAATGAGCGACAGGGCAGATACGCAGTATTTT.

CDR3 in DNA: TGTGCCAGTAGTATAGATCCCGCTTTCTACAATGAGCAGTTCTTC. This encodes CASSIDPAFYNEQFF. V is TRBV19 and J is TRBJ2-1, with unresolved D. With 0 bases removed from V and 3 bases from J, the gap between germline ends came to 9 bases. Germline lookup yields CDR1 LNHDA and CDR2 SQIVND (reference sequence). The CDR3 has 15 amino acids.

The rearrangement joins TRBV18 to TRBJ2-1; D tentatively reads TRBD1 or TRBD2 (5 bases each). The length of the CDR3 is 16 residues. V was cut by 4 bases and J by 7 bases, with 20 bases left in between. CDR1 and CDR2 from the germline V gene are KGHSH and LQKENI. CDR3 nucleotides: TGTGCCAGCTCACTGCCGAGGGGTGTGGTGGGAAATGAGCAGTTCTTC. This gives the protein CASSLPRGVVGNEQFF.

This rearrangement joins TRBV14 to TRBJ1-1; TRBD1 matches 7 bases. V lost 4 bases, J lost 7 bases, and 12 bases stayed unmatched. Germline loops: CDR1 SGHDN, CDR2 FVKESK. There are 15 residues in the CDR3. The CDR3 DNA reads as TGTGCCAGCAGCCTCTTCACAGGGGTGGCGAATGAAGCTTTCTTT. The encoded protein is CASSLFTGVANEAFF.

This clone was recorded once. The V gene is TRBV7-8, the J gene TRBJ2-3, with 12 bases aligning to TRBD2. The CDR3 covers 16 residues. V gave up 5 bases and J gave up 4 bases; unmatched junction bases: 7. The germline V gene encodes CDR1 SGHVS and CDR2 FQNEAQ. In DNA, the CDR3 is TGTGCCAGCAGCCAGAGGACTAGCGGGACCTCAGATACGCAGTATTTT. This codes for CASSQRTSGTSDTQYF.

This clone was observed once. This chain joins TRBV19 and TRBJ1-4; D ambiguous. V was cut by 1 base and J by 7 bases, with 7 bases left in between. This CDR3 has 13 amino acids. The V gene's germline CDR1 is LNHDA and CDR2 SQIVND (reference sequence). The CDR3 loop is CASSIGRGEKLFF. CDR3 coding DNA: TGTGCCAGTAGTATAGGACGGGGTGAAAAACTGTTTTTT.

This rearrangement joins TRBV29-1 to TRBJ2-5; 10 positions agree with TRBD2. V shed 1 base and J 5 bases; nucleotides not matched to a gene: 10. Germline assignment: CDR1 SQVTM and CDR2 ANQGSEA. The CDR3 consists of 16 residues. The CDR3 bases are TGCAGCGTTGAAGGGTGGCTAGCGGGAGATCGGGAGACCCAGTACTTC. It yields the protein CSVEGWLAGDRETQYF.